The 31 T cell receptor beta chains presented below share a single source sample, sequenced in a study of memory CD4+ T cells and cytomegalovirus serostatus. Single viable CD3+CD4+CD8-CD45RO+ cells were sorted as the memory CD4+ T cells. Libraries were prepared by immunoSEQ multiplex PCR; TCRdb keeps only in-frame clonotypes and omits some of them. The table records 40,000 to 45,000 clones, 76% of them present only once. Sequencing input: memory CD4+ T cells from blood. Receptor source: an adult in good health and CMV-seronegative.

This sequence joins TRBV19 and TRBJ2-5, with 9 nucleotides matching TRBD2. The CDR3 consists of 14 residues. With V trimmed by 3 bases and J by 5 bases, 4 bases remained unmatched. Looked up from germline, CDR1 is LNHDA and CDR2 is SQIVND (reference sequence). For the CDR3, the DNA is TGTGCCAGTAGTATGAGCGGGGGGCCCGAGACCCAGTACTTC. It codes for CASSMSGGPETQYF.

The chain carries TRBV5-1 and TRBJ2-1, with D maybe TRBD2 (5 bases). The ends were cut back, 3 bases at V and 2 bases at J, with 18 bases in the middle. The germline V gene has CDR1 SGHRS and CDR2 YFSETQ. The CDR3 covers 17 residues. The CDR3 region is CASSSETGSGAYNEQFF. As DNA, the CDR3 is TGCGCCAGCAGCTCCGAAACCGGCAGCGGAGCCTACAATGAGCAGTTCTTC.

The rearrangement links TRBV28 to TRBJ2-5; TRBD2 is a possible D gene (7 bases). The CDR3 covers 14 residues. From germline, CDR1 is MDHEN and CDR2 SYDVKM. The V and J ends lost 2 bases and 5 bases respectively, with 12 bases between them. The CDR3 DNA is TGTGCCAGCAGTTTAGGGGGGGCCGGGGAGACCCAGTACTTC. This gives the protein CASSLGGAGETQYF.

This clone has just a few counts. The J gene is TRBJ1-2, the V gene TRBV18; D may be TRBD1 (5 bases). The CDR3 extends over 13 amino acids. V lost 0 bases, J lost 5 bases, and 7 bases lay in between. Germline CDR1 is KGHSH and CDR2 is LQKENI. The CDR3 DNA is TGTGCCAGCTCACCACCGGGGGGGTATGGCTACACCTTC. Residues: CASSPPGGYGYTF.

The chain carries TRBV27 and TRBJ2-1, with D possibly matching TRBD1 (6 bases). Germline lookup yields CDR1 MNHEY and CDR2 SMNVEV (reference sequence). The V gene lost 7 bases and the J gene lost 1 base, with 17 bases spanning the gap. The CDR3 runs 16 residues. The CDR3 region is CASKIYPDSSYNEQFF. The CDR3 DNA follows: TGTGCCAGCAAAATTTACCCGGACAGTTCCTACAATGAGCAGTTCTTC.

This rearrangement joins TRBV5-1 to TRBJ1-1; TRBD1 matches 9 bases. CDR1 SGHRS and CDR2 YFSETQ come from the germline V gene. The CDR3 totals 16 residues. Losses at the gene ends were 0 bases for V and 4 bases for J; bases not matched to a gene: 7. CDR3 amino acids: CASSLGWTGVSTEAFF. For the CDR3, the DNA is TGCGCCAGCAGCTTGGGCTGGACAGGGGTCAGCACTGAAGCTTTCTTT.

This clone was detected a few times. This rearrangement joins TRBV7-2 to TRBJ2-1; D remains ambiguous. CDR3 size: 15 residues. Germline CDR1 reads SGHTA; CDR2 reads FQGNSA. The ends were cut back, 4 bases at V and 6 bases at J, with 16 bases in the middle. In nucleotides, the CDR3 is TGTGCCAGCAGCTCCCCCTCAGACTGGTTCAATGAGCAGTTCTTC. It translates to CASSSPSDWFNEQFF.

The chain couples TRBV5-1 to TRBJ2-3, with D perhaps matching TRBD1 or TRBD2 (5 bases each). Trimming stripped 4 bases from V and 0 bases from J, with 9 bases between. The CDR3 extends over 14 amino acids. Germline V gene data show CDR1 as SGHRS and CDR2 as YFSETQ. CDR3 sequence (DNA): TGCGCCAGCAGCGAGGGGTCTAGCACAGATACGCAGTATTTT. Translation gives CASSEGSSTDTQYF.

The CDR3 here is CASRATGGRETQYF. CDR3 bases: TGTGCCAGCAGAGCGACAGGGGGTAGAGAGACCCAGTACTTC. The V gene is TRBV11-2, the J gene TRBJ2-5; 9 positions agree with TRBD1. The CDR3 length is 14 residues. The V segment lost 6 bases and the J segment 4 bases; nucleotides outside the gene matches: 6. Germline V gene sequence: CDR1 SGHAT, CDR2 FQNNGV.

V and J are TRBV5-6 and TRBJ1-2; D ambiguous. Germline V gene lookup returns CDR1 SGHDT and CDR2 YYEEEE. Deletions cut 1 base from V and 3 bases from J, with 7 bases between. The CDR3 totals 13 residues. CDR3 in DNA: TGTGCCAGCAGCTTGTTACAGCACTATGGCTACACCTTC. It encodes CASSLLQHYGYTF. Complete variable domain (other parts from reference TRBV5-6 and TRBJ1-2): DAGVTQSPTHLIKTRGQQVTLRCSPKSGHDTVSWYQQALGQGPQFIFQYYEEEERQRGNFPDRFSGHQFPNYSSELNVNALLLGDSALYLCASSLLQHYGYTFGSGTRLTVV.

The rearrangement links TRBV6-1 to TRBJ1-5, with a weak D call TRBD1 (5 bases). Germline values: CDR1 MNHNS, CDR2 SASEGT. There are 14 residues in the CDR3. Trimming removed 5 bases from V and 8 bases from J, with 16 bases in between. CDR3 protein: CASSPLGELEPQHF. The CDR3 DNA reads TGTGCCAGCAGTCCCCTGGGGGAGCTAGAGCCCCAGCATTTT.

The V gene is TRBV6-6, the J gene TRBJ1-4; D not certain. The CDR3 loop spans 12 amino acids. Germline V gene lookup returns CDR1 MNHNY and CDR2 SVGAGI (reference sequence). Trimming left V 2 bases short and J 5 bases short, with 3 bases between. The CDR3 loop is CASSYQNEKLFF. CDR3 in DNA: TGTGCCAGCAGTTACCAAAATGAAAAACTGTTTTTT.

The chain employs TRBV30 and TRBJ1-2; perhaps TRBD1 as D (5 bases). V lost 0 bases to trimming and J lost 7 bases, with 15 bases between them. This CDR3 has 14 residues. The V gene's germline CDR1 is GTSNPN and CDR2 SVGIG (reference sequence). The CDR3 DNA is TGTGCCTGGAGTGTATTAGGACAAGCACTTGGCTACACCTTC. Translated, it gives CAWSVLGQALGYTF.

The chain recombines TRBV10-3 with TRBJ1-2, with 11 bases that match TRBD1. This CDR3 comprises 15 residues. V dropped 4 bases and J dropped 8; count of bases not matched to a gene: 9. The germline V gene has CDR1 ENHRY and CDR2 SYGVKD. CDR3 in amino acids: CAISATLDRGQGYTF. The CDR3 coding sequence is TGTGCCATCAGTGCGACCTTGGACAGGGGGCAGGGCTACACCTTC.

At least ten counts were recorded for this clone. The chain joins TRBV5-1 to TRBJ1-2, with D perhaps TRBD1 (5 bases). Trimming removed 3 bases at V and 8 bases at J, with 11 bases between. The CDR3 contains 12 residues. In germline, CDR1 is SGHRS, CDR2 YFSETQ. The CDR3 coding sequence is TGCGCCAGCAGCTGGGGACGGGGAGGCTACACCTTC. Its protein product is CASSWGRGGYTF.

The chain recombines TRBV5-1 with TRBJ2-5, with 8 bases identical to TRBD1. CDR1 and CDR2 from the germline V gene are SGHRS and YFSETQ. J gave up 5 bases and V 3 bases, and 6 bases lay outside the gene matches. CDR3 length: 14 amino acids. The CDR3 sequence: CASSWGQAPETQYF. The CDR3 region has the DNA TGCGCCAGCAGCTGGGGACAGGCCCCCGAGACCCAGTACTTC.

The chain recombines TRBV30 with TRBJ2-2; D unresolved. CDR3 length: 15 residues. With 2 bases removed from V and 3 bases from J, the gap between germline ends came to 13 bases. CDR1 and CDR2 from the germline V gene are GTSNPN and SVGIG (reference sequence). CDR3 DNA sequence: TGTGCCTGGAGTCCGACTTCCGTCTACACCGGGGAGCTGTTTTTT. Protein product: CAWSPTSVYTGELFF. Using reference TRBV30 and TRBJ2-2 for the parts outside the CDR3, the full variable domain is SQTIHQWPATLVQPVGSPLSLECTVEGTSNPNLYWYRQAAGRGLQLLFYSVGIGQISSEVPQNLSASRPQDRQFILSSKKLLLSDSGFYLCAWSPTSVYTGELFFGEGSRLTVL.

The CDR3 sequence: CAIRNNRDRNSYEQYF. As DNA, the CDR3 is TGTGCCATCAGGAACAACCGGGACAGGAACTCCTACGAGCAGTACTTC. The rearrangement joins TRBV10-3 to TRBJ2-7, with 8 bases matching TRBD1. CDR3 length: 16 residues. V lost 6 bases and J lost 0; bases outside the gene matches: 10. Germline assignment: CDR1 ENHRY and CDR2 SYGVKD.

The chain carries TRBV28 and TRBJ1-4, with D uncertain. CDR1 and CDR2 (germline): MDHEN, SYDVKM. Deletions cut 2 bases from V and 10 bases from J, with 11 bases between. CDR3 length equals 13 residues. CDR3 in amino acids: CASSLSRMGKLFF. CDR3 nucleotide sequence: TGTGCCAGCAGTTTAAGCCGGATGGGAAAACTGTTTTTT.

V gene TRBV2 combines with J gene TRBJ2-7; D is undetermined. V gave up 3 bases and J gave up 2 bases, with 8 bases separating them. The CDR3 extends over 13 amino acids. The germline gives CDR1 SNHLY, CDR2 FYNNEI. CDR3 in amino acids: CASSDSTTYEQYF. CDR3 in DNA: TGTGCCAGCAGTGACAGTACAACCTACGAGCAGTACTTC.

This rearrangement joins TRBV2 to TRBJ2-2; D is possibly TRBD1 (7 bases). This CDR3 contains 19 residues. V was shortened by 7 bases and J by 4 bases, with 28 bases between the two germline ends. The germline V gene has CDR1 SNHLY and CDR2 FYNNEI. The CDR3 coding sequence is TGTGCCAGCAAAAAACTAAGGAGGGAGACAGGGTTTTCCACCGGGGAGCTGTTTTTT. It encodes CASKKLRRETGFSTGELFF.

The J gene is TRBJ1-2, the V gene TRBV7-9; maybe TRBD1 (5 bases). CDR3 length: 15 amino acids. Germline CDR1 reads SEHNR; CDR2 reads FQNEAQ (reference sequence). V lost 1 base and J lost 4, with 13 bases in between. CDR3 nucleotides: TGTGCCAGCAGCTTAGAGGGCAGGGTGGCCTATGGCTACACCTTC. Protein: CASSLEGRVAYGYTF.

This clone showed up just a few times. CDR3 nucleotide sequence: TGCAGCGTTGGAATTTCGTGGTCGAACACTGAAGCTTTCTTT. Translation gives CSVGISWSNTEAFF. The V gene is TRBV29-1, the J gene TRBJ1-1; D remains unclear. CDR3 length: 14 amino acids. V was shortened by 4 bases and J by 1 base, with 13 bases between the two germline ends. Germline lookup yields CDR1 SQVTM and CDR2 ANQGSEA.

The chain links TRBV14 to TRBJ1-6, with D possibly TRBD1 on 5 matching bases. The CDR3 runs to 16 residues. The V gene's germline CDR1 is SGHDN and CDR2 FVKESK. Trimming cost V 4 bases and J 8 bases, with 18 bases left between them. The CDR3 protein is CASSRIEGFGDSPLHF. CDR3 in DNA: TGTGCCAGCAGCCGAATAGAGGGGTTCGGGGATTCACCCCTCCACTTT. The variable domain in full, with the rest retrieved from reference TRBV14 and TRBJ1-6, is EAGVTQFPSHSVIEKGQTVTLRCDPISGHDNLYWYRRVMGKEIKFLLHFVKESKQDESGMPNNRFLAERTGGTYSTLKVQPAELEDSGVYFCASSRIEGFGDSPLHFGNGTRLTVT.

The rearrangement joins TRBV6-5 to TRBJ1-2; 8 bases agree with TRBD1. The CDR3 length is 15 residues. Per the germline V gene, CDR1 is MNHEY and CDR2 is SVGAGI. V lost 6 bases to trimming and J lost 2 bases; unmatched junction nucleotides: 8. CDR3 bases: TGTGCCAGCAGCCCCGGACAGGGAGCGAACTATGGCTACACCTTC. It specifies CASSPGQGANYGYTF.

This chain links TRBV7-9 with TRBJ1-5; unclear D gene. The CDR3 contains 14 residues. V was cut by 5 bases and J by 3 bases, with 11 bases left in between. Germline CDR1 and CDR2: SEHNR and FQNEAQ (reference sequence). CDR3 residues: CASSKGGPNQPQHF. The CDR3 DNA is TGTGCCAGCAGCAAAGGAGGTCCCAATCAGCCCCAGCATTTT.

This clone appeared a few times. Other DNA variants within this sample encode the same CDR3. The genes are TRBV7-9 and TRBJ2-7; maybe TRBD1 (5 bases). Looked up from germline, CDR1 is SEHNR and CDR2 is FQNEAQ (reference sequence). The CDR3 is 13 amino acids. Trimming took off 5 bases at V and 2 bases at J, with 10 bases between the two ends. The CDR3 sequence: CASSPRGPYEQYF. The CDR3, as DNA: TGTGCCAGCAGCCCTAGGGGCCCCTACGAGCAGTACTTC.

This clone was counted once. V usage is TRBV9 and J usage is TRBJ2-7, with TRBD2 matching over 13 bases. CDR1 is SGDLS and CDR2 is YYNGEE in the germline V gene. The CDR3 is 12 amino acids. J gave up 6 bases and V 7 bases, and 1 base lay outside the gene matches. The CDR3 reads CASGLAGVEQYF. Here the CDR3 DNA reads TGTGCCAGCGGACTAGCGGGGGTCGAGCAGTACTTC.

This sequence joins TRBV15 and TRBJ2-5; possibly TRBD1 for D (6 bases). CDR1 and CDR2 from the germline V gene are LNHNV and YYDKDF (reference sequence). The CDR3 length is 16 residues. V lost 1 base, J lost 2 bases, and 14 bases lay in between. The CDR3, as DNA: TGTGCCACCAGCAGAGGGGGACGACAGGCGCAAGAGACCCAGTACTTC. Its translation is CATSRGGRQAQETQYF. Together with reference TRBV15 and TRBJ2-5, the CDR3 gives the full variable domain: DAMVIQNPRYQVTQFGKPVTLSCSQTLNHNVMYWYQQKSSQAPKLLFHYYDKDFNNEADTPDNFQSRRPNTSFCFLDIRSPGLGDTAMYLCATSRGGRQAQETQYFGPGTRLLVL.

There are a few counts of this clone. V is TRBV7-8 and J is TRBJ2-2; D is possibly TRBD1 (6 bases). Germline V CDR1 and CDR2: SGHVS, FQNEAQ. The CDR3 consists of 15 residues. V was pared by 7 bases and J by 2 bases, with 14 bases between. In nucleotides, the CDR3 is TGTGCCAGCACATCCGGGACATCTAACACCGGGGAGCTGTTTTTT. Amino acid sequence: CASTSGTSNTGELFF.

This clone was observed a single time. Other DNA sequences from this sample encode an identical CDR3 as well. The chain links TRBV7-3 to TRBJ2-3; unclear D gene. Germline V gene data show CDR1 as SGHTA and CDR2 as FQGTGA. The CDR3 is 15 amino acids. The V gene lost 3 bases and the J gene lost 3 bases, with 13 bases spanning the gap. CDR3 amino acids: CASSFGQELTDTQYF. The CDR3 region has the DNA TGTGCCAGCAGCTTTGGCCAGGAGCTTACAGATACGCAGTATTTT.